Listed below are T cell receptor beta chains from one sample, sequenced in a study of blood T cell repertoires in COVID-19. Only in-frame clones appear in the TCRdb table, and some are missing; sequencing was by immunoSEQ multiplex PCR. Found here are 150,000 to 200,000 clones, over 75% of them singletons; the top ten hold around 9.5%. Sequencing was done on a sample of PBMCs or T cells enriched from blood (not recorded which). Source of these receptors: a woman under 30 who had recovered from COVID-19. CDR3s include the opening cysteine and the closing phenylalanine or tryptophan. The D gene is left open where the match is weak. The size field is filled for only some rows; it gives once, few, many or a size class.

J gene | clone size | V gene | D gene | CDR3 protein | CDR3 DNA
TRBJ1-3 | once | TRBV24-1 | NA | CATSVGDSGNTIYF | TGTGCCACCAGTGTAGGGGACTCTGGAAACACCATATATTTT
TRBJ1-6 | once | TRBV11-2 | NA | CASSRTEVNSPLHF | TGTGCCAGCAGCCGGACAGAAGTTAATTCACCCCTCCACTTT
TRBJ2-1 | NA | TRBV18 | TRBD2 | CASSASGGQSYNEQFF | TGTGCCAGCTCAGCTAGCGGGGGCCAATCTTACAATGAGCAGTTCTTC
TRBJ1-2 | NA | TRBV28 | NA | CASSFRYGYTF | TGTGCCAGCAGTTTCCGCTATGGCTACACCTTC
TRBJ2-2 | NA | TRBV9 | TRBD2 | CASTPRLAGAAGELFF | TGTGCCAGCACCCCTCGACTAGCGGGAGCGGCCGGGGAGCTGTTTTTT
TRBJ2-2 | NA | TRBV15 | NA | CATSAHDYLGNTGELFF | TGTGCCACCAGCGCCCACGACTACCTTGGGAACACCGGGGAGCTGTTTTTT
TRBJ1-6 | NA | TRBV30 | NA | CAWTGVRSPLHF | TGTGCCTGGACGGGGGTTCGATCACCCCTCCACTTT
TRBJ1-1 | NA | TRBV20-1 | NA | CSAPVSEAFF | TGCAGTGCCCCTGTCTCTGAAGCTTTCTTT
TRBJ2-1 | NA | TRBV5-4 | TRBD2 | CASSQTSGLYNEQFF | TGTGCCAGCAGTCAGACTAGCGGACTCTACAATGAGCAGTTCTTC
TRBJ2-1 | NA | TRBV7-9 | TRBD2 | CASSSSGSTYNEQFF | TGTGCCAGCAGCTCCAGCGGGAGCACCTACAATGAGCAGTTCTTC
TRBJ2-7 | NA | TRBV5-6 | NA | CASSLGGEVWSYEQYF | TGTGCCAGCAGCTTGGGAGGGGAGGTCTGGTCCTACGAGCAGTACTTC
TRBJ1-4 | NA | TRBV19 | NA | CASSITSEKLFF | TGTGCCAGTAGTATAACTAGTGAAAAACTGTTTTTT
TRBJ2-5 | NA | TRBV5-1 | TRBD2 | CASFRGLAFQTQYF | TGCGCCAGCTTTCGCGGACTAGCTTTTCAGACCCAGTACTTC
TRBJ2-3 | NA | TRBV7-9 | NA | CASSPRTVTDTQYF | TGTGCCAGCAGCCCGAGGACTGTTACAGATACGCAGTATTTT
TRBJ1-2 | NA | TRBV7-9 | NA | CASSLVPQNYGYTF | TGTGCCAGCAGCTTAGTGCCCCAGAACTATGGCTACACCTTC
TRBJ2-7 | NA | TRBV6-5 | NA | CASRVSGAYEQYF | TGTGCCAGCAGGGTCTCAGGGGCCTACGAGCAGTACTTC
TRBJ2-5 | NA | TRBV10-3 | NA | CAISPQEETQYF | TGTGCCATCAGCCCACAGGAAGAGACCCAGTACTTC
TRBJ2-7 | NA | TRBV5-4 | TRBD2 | CASSQPSSGTYEQYF | TGTGCCAGCAGCCAGCCCTCTAGCGGAACCTACGAGCAGTACTTC
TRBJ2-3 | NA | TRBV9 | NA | CASSVDEGGTDTQYF | TGTGCCAGCAGCGTAGACGAGGGAGGCACAGATACGCAGTATTTT
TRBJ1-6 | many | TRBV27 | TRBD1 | CASSLYARQGYNSPLHF | TGTGCCAGCAGTTTGTATGCACGACAGGGCTATAATTCACCCCTCCACTTT
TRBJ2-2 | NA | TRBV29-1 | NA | CSGAQGANTGELFF | TGCAGCGGGGCGCAGGGCGCGAACACCGGGGAGCTGTTTTTT
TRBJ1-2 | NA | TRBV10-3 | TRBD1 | CAIRGDSNHGYTF | TGTGCCATCAGGGGGGACAGCAACCATGGCTACACCTTC